This T cell receptor beta chain was profiled in a study of PD-L1 blockade in urothelial cancer. Study-level findings and limits: Pretreatment peripheral blood TCR clonality that fell below the median predicted better survival among the patients studied.

Trimming left V 1 base short and J 9 bases short, with 22 bases between. This CDR3 region has 18 residues. Germline-derived CDR1 and CDR2 are MGHRA and YSYEKL. The patients had locally advanced or metastatic urothelial carcinoma. For each patient, 1 to 8 samples were obtained, pretreatment and on-treatment. Assay: immunoSEQ multiplex PCR; the TCRdb copy retains only in-frame clones and omits some. Of fewer than 50,000 clones listed, 70% to 90% are singletons. This clone has only one observation. What it recognizes is unknown. The J gene is TRBJ1-6, the V gene TRBV4-1; D is perhaps TRBD1 (5 bases). This clonotype originated in a man aged 60-69 years with urothelial cancer. The sample here was PBMCs, taken around atezolizumab (anti-PD-L1) treatment. The CDR3 DNA is TGCGCCAGCAGCCAAGGATCAAGTCGGCAGGGAGGCGGTTCACCCCTCCACTTT. Translating gives CASSQGSSRQGGGSPLHF.